The 10 T cell receptor beta chains listed next were all sequenced from one sample in a study of T cell changes during pregnancy in multiple sclerosis (dated 2019 in TCRdb). Library method: the immunoSEQ multiplex PCR assay. This is the immuneACCESS table as TCRdb keeps it, with only in-frame sequences that have V and J called. A part of the clones is gone; compared with another copy, unresolved V genes explain less than half, and the rest is unexplained. The sample has some 80,000 clones on record, 94% of them singletons. The ten largest clones represent 0.13% to 0.15% of the sample. Source: CD4+ T cells from peripheral blood mononuclear cells, taken after pregnancy. Receptor source: a female donor with multiple sclerosis, enrolled in a pregnancy study.

This chain joins TRBV7-9 and TRBJ2-4; tentatively, D is TRBD1 (6 bases). The germline V and J ends were trimmed by 1 base and 5 bases, with 9 bases remaining between them. Germline CDR1 and CDR2: SEHNR and FQNEAQ (reference sequence). This CDR3 is 14 amino acids long. The CDR3 loop is CASSLVGTQNIQYF. The CDR3 DNA reads as TGTGCCAGCAGCTTAGTGGGGACACAAAACATTCAGTACTTC.

The chain combines TRBV6-5 with TRBJ2-1, with TRBD2 matching 8 bases. This CDR3 comprises 14 residues. V lost 6 bases and J lost 10; bases outside the gene matches: 11. Germline V gene sequence: CDR1 MNHEY, CDR2 SVGAGI. The CDR3 nucleotides read TGTGCCAGCAGCCGCACCGAGACTAGCGTAGAGCAGTTCTTC. Encoded protein: CASSRTETSVEQFF.

The chain couples TRBV6-5 to TRBJ2-1, with TRBD1 matching 7 bases. The CDR3 has 16 residues. Germline V gene lookup returns CDR1 MNHEY and CDR2 SVGAGI. V shed 2 bases, J shed 0 bases, and the junction held 4 bases outside the gene matches. DNA for the CDR3: TGTGCCAGCAGTTACCCAGGGGGTAGCTCCTACAATGAGCAGTTCTTC. This gives the protein CASSYPGGSSYNEQFF.

With respect to this clone: Compared with germline, one end of the junction differs, possibly owing to a read error. J is TRBJ2-1 and V is TRBV28; TRBD1 agrees at 8 bases. Per the germline V gene, CDR1 is MDHEN and CDR2 is SYDVKM. This CDR3 contains 15 residues. The DNA for the CDR3 is TGTGCCAGCAGTACCGTGCCAGGGGGCACCCCGGGTCTGCTCTTC. Protein sequence: CASSTVPGGTPGLLF.

This clone was seen a single time. The chain combines TRBV10-3 with TRBJ2-3, with a possible D match to TRBD2 (5 bases). Per the germline V gene, CDR1 is ENHRY and CDR2 is SYGVKD. Trimming took 2 bases from V and 4 from J, leaving 13 bases between them. CDR3 length equals 15 residues. The CDR3 region is CAISEPGKEADTQYF. Here the CDR3 DNA reads TGTGCCATCAGTGAGCCGGGGAAGGAGGCAGATACGCAGTATTTT.

The chain links TRBV29-1 to TRBJ2-3; D unresolved. V lost 3 bases to trimming and J lost 3 bases, with 13 bases between them. This CDR3 comprises 14 residues. Germline V gene lookup returns CDR1 SQVTM and CDR2 ANQGSEA. The CDR3 DNA sequence: TGCAGCGTTGACATAGCTGCTGTGACAGATACGCAGTATTTT. Its protein is CSVDIAAVTDTQYF.

This chain connects TRBV28 to TRBJ1-1; D is possibly TRBD1 (5 bases). The ends were cut back, 6 bases at V and 11 bases at J, with 19 bases in the middle. CDR3 length: 13 amino acids. Per the germline V gene, CDR1 is MDHEN and CDR2 is SYDVKM. The CDR3 spells CASSILRRGEAFF. Written as DNA, the CDR3 is TGTGCCAGCAGCATACTAAGACGGGGGGAGGCTTTCTTT.

The CDR3 nucleotides are TGTGCCAGCAGCTTACGGGGGTCGGGACAGAGCACAGATACGCAGTATTTT. Protein: CASSLRGSGQSTDTQYF. This chain connects TRBV7-3 to TRBJ2-3, with a tentative D call TRBD1 (7 bases). V was pared by 2 bases and J by 0 bases, with 15 bases between. This CDR3 is built from 17 residues. CDR1 and CDR2 from the germline V gene are SGHTA and FQGTGA.

This chain connects TRBV6-5 to TRBJ2-2; 9 bases line up with TRBD1. V dropped 0 bases and J dropped 7; count of bases not matched to a gene: 3. The germline V gene encodes CDR1 MNHEY and CDR2 SVGAGI. This CDR3 has 15 amino acids. In nucleotides, the CDR3 is TGTGCCAGCAGTTACTCTGGACAGGGGTACGGGGAGCTGTTTTTT. Its protein is CASSYSGQGYGELFF.

This clone came up a few times. This chain joins TRBV19 and TRBJ1-3; perhaps TRBD1 as D (6 bases). The V and J ends lost 8 bases and 2 bases respectively, with 13 bases between them. The germline CDR1 and CDR2 sequences are LNHDA and SQIVND (reference sequence). CDR3 length equals 14 residues. The CDR3: CASGRGGPGNTIYF. The CDR3 nucleotides are TGTGCCAGTGGGAGAGGGGGACCTGGAAACACCATATATTTT.